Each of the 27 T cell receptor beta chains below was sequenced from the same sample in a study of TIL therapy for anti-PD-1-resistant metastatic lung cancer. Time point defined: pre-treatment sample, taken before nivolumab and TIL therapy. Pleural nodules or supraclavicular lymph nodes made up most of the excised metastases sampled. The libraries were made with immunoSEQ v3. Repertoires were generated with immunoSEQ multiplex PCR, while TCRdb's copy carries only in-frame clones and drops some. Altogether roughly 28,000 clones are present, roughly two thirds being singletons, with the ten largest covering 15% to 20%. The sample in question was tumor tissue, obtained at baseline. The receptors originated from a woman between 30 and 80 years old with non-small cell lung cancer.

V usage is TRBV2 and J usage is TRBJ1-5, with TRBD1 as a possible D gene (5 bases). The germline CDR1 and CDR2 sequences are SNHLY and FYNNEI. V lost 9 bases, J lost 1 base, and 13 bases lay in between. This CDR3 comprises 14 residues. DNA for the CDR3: TGTGCCAGTATGGGAGGGACCAGCAATCAGCCCCAGCATTTT. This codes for CASMGGTSNQPQHF. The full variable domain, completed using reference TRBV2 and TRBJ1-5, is EPEVTQTPSHQVTQMGQEVILRCVPISNHLYFYWYRQILGQKVEFLVSFYNNEISEKSEIFDDQFSVERPDGSNFTLKIRSTKLEDSAMYFCASMGGTSNQPQHFGDGTRLSIL.

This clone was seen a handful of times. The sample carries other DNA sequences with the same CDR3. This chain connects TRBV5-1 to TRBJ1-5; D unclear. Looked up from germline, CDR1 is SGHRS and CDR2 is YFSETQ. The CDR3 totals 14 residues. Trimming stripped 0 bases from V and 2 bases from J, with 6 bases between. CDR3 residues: CASSLDGGNQPQHF. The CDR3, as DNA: TGCGCCAGCAGCTTGGATGGGGGCAATCAGCCCCAGCATTTT.

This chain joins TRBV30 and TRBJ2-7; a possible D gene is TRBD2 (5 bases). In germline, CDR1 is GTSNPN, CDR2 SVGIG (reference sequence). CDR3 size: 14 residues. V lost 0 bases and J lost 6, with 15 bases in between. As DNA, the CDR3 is TGTGCCTGGAGTGTCAAGGGAGTCGCGGTCGAGCAGTACTTC. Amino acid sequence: CAWSVKGVAVEQYF.

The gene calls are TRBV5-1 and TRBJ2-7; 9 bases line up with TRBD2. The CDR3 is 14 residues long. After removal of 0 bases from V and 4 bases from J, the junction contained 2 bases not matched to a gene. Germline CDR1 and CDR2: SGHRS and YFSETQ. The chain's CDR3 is CASSLGLAEYEQYF. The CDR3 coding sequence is TGCGCCAGCAGCTTGGGACTAGCGGAATACGAGCAGTACTTC.

CDR3 in DNA: TGTGCCAGCAGTGAAGCGTGGGGACTCACAGATACGCAGTATTTT. Its protein product is CASSEAWGLTDTQYF. The rearrangement links TRBV2 to TRBJ2-3; D is perhaps TRBD2 (6 bases). CDR1 SNHLY and CDR2 FYNNEI come from the germline V gene. The CDR3 extends over 15 amino acids. V was shortened by 0 bases and J by 2 bases, with 9 bases between the two germline ends.

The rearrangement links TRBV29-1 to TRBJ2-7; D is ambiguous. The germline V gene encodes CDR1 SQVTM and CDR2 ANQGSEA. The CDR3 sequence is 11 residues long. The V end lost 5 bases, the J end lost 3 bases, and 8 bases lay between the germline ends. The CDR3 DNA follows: TGCAGCGTTCACGGTGGCTACGAGCAGTACTTC. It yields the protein CSVHGGYEQYF.

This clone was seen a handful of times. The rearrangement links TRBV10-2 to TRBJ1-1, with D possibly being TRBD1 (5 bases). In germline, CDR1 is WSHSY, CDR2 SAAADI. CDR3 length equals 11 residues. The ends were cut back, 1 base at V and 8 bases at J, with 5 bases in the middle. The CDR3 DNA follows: TGCGCCAGCAGTGAGTACAGGGAAGCTTTCTTT. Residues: CASSEYREAFF.

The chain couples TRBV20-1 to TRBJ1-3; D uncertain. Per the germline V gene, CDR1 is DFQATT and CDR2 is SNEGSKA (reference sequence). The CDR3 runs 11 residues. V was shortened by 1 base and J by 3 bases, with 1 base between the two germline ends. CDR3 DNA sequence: TGCAGTGCTAGAGTTGGAAACACCATATATTTT. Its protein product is CSARVGNTIYF.

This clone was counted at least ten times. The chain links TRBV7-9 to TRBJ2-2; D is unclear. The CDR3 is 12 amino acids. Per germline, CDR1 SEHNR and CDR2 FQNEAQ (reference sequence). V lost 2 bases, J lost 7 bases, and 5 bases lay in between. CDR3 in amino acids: CASSLTIGELFF. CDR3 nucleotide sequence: TGTGCCAGCAGCTTAACGATCGGGGAGCTGTTTTTT.

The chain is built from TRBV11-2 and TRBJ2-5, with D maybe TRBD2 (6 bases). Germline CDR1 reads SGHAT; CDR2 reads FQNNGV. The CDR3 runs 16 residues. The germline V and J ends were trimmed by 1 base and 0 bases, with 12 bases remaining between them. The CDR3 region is CASSLALGLNQETQYF. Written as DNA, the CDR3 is TGTGCCAGCAGCTTAGCCCTGGGACTGAACCAAGAGACCCAGTACTTC.

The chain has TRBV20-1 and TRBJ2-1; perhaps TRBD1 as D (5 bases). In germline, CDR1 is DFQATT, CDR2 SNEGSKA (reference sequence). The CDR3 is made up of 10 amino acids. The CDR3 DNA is TGCGTTGCAGGGCTCAATGAGCAGTTCTTC. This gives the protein CVAGLNEQFF.

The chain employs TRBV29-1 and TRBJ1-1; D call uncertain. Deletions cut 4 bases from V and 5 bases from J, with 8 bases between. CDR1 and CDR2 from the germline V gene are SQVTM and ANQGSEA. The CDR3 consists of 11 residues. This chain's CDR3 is CSVVRGTEAFF. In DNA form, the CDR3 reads TGCAGCGTTGTACGTGGGACTGAAGCTTTCTTT.

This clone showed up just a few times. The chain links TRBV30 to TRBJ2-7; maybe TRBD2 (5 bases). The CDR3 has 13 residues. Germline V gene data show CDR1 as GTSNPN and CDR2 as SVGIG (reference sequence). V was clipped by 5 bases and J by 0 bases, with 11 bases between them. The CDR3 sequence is CAWRTPPSYEQYF. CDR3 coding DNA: TGTGCCTGGCGGACTCCGCCCTCCTACGAGCAGTACTTC.

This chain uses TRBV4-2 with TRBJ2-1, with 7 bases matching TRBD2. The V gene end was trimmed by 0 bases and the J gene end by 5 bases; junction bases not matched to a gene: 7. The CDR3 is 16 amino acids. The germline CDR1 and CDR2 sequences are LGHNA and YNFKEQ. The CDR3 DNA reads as TGTGCCAGCAGCCAAGACTTATTAGCGGGTCACAATGAGCAGTTCTTC. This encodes CASSQDLLAGHNEQFF.

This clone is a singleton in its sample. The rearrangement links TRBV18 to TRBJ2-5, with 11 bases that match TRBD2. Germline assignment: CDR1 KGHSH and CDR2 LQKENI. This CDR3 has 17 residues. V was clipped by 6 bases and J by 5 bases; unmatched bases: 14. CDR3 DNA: TGTGCCAGCTCTGGGACTAGCGGAGGCGGTGAGGGGGAGACCCAGTACTTC. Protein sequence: CASSGTSGGGEGETQYF.

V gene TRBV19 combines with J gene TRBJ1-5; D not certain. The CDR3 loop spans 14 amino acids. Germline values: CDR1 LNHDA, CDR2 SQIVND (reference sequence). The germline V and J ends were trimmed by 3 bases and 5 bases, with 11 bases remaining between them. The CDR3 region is CASSMAGGDQPQHF. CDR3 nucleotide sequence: TGTGCCAGTAGTATGGCGGGCGGGGATCAGCCCCAGCATTTT. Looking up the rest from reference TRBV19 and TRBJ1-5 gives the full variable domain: DGGITQSPKYLFRKEGQNVTLSCEQNLNHDAMYWYRQDPGQGLRLIYYSQIVNDFQKGDIAEGYSVSREKKESFPLTVTSAQKNPTAFYLCASSMAGGDQPQHFGDGTRLSIL.

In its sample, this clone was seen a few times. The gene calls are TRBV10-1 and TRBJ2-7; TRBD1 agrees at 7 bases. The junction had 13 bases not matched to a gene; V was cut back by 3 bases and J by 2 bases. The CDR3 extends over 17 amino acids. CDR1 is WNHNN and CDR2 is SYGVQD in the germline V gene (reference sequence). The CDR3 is CASSDGTDWGPTYEQYF. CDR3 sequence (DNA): TGCGCCAGCAGTGACGGGACAGATTGGGGGCCGACCTACGAGCAGTACTTC.

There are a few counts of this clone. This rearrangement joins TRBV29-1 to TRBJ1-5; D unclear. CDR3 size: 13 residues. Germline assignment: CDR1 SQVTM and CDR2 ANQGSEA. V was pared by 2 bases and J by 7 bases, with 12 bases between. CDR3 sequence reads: CSVELNKEQPQHF. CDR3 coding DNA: TGCAGCGTTGAACTAAATAAGGAGCAGCCCCAGCATTTT.

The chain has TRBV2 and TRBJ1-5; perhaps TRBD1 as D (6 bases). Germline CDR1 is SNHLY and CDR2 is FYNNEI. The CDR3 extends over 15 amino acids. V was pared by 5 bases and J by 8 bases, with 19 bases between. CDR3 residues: CASSRQGRQWEPQHF. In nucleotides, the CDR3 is TGTGCCAGCAGTCGGCAGGGGCGCCAATGGGAGCCCCAGCATTTT.

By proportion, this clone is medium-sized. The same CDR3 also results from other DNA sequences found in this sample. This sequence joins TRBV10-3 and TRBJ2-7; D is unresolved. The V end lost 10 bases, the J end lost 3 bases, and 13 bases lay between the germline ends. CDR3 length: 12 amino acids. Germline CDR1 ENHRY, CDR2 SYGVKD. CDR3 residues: CATGRNSYEQYF. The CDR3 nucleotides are TGTGCCACCGGCAGAAACAGCTACGAGCAGTACTTC.

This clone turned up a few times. The CDR3 sequence is CASSQEGSGLSYEQYF. CDR3 coding DNA: TGTGCCAGCAGCCAAGAGGGGTCGGGGCTCTCCTACGAGCAGTACTTC. V is TRBV4-2 and J is TRBJ2-7; D is tentatively TRBD1 or TRBD2 (5 bases each). Trimming pared 0 bases from V and 0 bases from J, leaving 12 bases between. CDR3 length: 16 residues. The germline CDR1 and CDR2 sequences are LGHNA and YNFKEQ.

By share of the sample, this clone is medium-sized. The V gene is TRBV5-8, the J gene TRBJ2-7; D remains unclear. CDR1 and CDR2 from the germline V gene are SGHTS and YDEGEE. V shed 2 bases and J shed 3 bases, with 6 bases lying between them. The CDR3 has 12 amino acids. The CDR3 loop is CASSFQLYEQYF. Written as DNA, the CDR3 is TGTGCCAGCAGCTTTCAGCTCTACGAGCAGTACTTC.

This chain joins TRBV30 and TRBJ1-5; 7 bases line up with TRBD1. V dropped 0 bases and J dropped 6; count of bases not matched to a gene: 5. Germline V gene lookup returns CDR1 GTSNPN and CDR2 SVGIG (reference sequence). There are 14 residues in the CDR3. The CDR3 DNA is TGTGCCTGGAGTGTGACAGGGCTGGGTCAGCCCCAGCATTTT. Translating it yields CAWSVTGLGQPQHF.

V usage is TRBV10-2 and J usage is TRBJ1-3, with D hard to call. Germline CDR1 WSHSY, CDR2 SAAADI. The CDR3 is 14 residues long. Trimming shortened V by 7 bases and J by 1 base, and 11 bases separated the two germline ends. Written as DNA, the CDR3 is TGCGCCAGCACTGAAGACCCGTCTGGAAACACCATATATTTT. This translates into CASTEDPSGNTIYF.

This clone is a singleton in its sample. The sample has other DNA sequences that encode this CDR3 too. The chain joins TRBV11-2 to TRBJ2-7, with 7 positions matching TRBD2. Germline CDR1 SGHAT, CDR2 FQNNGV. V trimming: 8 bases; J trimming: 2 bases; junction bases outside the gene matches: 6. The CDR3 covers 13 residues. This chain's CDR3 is CASSRGETYEQYF. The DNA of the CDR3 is TGTGCCAGCTCCCGGGGGGAGACCTACGAGCAGTACTTC. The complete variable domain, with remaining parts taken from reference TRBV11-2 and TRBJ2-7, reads EAGVAQSPRYKIIEKRQSVAFWCNPISGHATLYWYQQILGQGPKLLIQFQNNGVVDDSQLPKDRFSAERLKGVDSTLKIQPAKLEDSAVYLCASSRGETYEQYFGPGTRLTVT.

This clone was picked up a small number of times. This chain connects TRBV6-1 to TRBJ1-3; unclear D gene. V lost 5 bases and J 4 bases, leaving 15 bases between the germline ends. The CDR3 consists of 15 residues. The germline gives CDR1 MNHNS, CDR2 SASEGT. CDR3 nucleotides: TGTGCCAGCAGTAGAACCGGGTTTTCCGGAAACACCATATATTTT. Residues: CASSRTGFSGNTIYF.

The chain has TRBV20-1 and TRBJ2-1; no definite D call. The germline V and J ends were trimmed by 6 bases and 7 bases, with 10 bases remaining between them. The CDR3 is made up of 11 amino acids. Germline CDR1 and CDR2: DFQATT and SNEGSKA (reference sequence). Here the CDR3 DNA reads TGCAGTGCGGGCCTAGGAAATGAGCAGTTCTTC. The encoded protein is CSAGLGNEQFF.